These 26 T cell receptor beta chains were sequenced from one sample in a study of shared clonotypes between healthy human individuals. Here immunoSEQ multiplex PCR was the method, and the copy in TCRdb shows in-frame clones only, minus some. Here the sample spans around 2,100,000 clones, about 95% being singletons. CD8 cells classed as naive were CD45RO-negative and positively selected for CCR7, excluding terminally differentiated effector memory CD45RA+ cells. Sequencing was performed on naive CD8+ T cells sorted from blood. Receptors were obtained from a man aged 18 to 35 in good health.

The chain uses TRBV9 and TRBJ2-5; 9 positions agree with TRBD1. This CDR3 region has 14 residues. CDR1 and CDR2 from the germline V gene are SGDLS and YYNGEE. Trimming took 7 bases from V and 3 from J; bases not matched to a gene: 7. CDR3 nucleotide sequence: TGTGCCAGCGGGACAGGGACCGGAGAAGAGACCCAGTACTTC. This codes for CASGTGTGEETQYF.

The count of this clone is one. The V call is TRBV19, the J call TRBJ2-3; D perhaps matches TRBD2 (6 bases). The length of the CDR3 is 14 residues. Trimming shortened V by 5 bases and J by 0 bases, and 9 bases separated the two germline ends. Germline CDR1 reads LNHDA; CDR2 reads SQIVND (reference sequence). This chain's CDR3 is CASSSGTSTDTQYF. In DNA form, the CDR3 reads TGTGCCAGTAGTTCAGGGACTAGCACAGATACGCAGTATTTT.

The chain employs TRBV5-4 and TRBJ1-2, with 8 nucleotides matching TRBD1. This CDR3 is 15 amino acids long. The junction had 14 bases not matched to a gene; V was cut back by 5 bases and J by 8 bases. The V gene's germline CDR1 is SGHNT and CDR2 YYREEE (reference sequence). CDR3 sequence: CASSFPGGFAGGYTF. In nucleotides, the CDR3 is TGTGCCAGCAGTTTCCCAGGGGGCTTTGCTGGGGGCTACACCTTC.

This sequence joins TRBV14 and TRBJ2-3; 7 bases are shared with TRBD1. Germline CDR1 reads SGHDN; CDR2 reads FVKESK. The CDR3 totals 16 residues. Trimming at V came to 3 bases and at J to 5 bases, leaving 11 bases not matched to a gene. Written as DNA, the CDR3 is TGTGCCAGCAGCCAGCTTTGGACAGGTGGGGGAGATACGCAGTATTTT. Its translation is CASSQLWTGGGDTQYF.

The rearrangement uses TRBV2 and TRBJ2-7; D remains ambiguous. CDR3 length: 14 amino acids. The V gene's germline CDR1 is SNHLY and CDR2 FYNNEI. Between the trimmed V and J ends, which lost 2 bases and 0 bases, there was a span of 8 bases. The CDR3 is CASSEHGSSYEQYF. The CDR3, as DNA: TGTGCCAGCAGTGAACACGGATCCTCCTACGAGCAGTACTTC.

Points on this clone: This same CDR3 is encoded by further DNA sequences in the sample. This chain uses TRBV28 with TRBJ2-1; 11 bases agree with TRBD1. Germline-derived CDR1 and CDR2 are MDHEN and SYDVKM. Trimming at V came to 3 bases and at J to 8 bases, leaving 3 bases not matched to a gene. The CDR3 consists of 14 residues. CDR3 sequence (DNA): TGTGCCAGCAGTTTCGGGACAGGGGGGTATGAGCAGTTCTTC. Amino acids: CASSFGTGGYEQFF. Full variable domain (remainder filled in from reference TRBV28 and TRBJ2-1): DVKVTQSSRYLVKRTGEKVFLECVQDMDHENMFWYRQDPGLGLRLIYFSYDVKMKEKGDIPEGYSVSREKKERFSLILESASTNQTSMYLCASSFGTGGYEQFFGPGTRLTVL.

The DNA of the CDR3 is TGTGCCAGCAGCTTAGCGAAGGGAAGGGTCTACGAGCAGTACTTC. Translation: CASSLAKGRVYEQYF. This chain connects TRBV7-9 to TRBJ2-7; D not certain. V dropped 0 bases and J dropped 3 bases, with 12 bases sitting between them. The CDR3 loop spans 15 amino acids. Germline-derived CDR1 and CDR2 are SEHNR and FQNEAQ (reference sequence). The full variable domain, completed using reference TRBV7-9 and TRBJ2-7, is DTGVSQNPRHKITKRGQNVTFRCDPISEHNRLYWYRQTLGQGPEFLTYFQNEAQLEKSRLLSDRFSAERPKGSFSTLEIQRTEQGDSAMYLCASSLAKGRVYEQYFGPGTRLTVT.

This CDR3 reads CAWSLRPGQGWETQYF. The CDR3 DNA follows: TGTGCCTGGAGCCTAAGACCGGGACAGGGATGGGAGACCCAGTACTTC. The V call is TRBV30, the J call TRBJ2-5, with 9 positions matching TRBD1. The trim removed 3 bases at V and 5 bases at J, leaving 13 bases unmatched. This CDR3 comprises 16 residues. CDR1 is GTSNPN, CDR2 SVGIG, per germline (reference sequence).

The V call is TRBV7-6, the J call TRBJ2-1; 8 bases fit TRBD1. This CDR3 is 16 amino acids long. After removal of 5 bases from V and 0 bases from J, the junction contained 6 bases not matched to a gene. Germline values: CDR1 SGHVS, CDR2 FNYEAQ. In DNA, the CDR3 is TGTGCCAGCAGCCCGACAGGGGTGGCCTCCTACAATGAGCAGTTCTTC. It yields the protein CASSPTGVASYNEQFF.

This chain uses TRBV30 with TRBJ2-7, with D unresolved. Germline V gene lookup returns CDR1 GTSNPN and CDR2 SVGIG (reference sequence). This CDR3 is 12 amino acids long. V lost 4 bases and J 5 bases, leaving 12 bases between the germline ends. CDR3 coding DNA: TGTGCCTGGACCGTTGGCGCTAACGAGCAGTACTTC. Its protein is CAWTVGANEQYF.

The V and J genes are TRBV10-1 and TRBJ2-3; D uncertain. Trimming pared 3 bases from V and 5 bases from J, leaving 12 bases between. This CDR3 has 14 amino acids. CDR1 and CDR2 from the germline V gene are WNHNN and SYGVQD (reference sequence). The CDR3 DNA reads TGCGCCAGCAGTGACGACGGGTCCGGAGATACGCAGTATTTT. Amino acid sequence: CASSDDGSGDTQYF.

This clone has just a few counts. This chain connects TRBV5-4 to TRBJ2-7, with 7 bases aligning to TRBD1. Germline V gives CDR1 SGHNT, CDR2 YYREEE (reference sequence). CDR3 size: 13 residues. The trim removed 4 bases at V and 6 bases at J, leaving 7 bases unmatched. DNA of the CDR3: TGTGCCAGCAGCCTCGGGACAGCTGGCGAGCAGTACTTC. Residues: CASSLGTAGEQYF.

The V call is TRBV28, the J call TRBJ2-7, with D perhaps assigned TRBD1 or TRBD2 (5 bases each). Trimming took off 5 bases at V and 3 bases at J, with 14 bases between the two ends. This CDR3 is 14 amino acids long. From germline, CDR1 is MDHEN and CDR2 SYDVKM. The CDR3 is CASSQTGTNYEQYF. CDR3 DNA: TGTGCCAGCAGTCAGACCGGGACGAACTACGAGCAGTACTTC.

The genes are TRBV27 and TRBJ2-3; 8 nucleotides line up with TRBD1. The CDR3 is 13 amino acids. The junction had 4 bases not matched to a gene; V was cut back by 7 bases and J by 4 bases. CDR1 is MNHEY and CDR2 is SMNVEV in the germline V gene (reference sequence). CDR3 loop: CASNSGGPDTQYF. The CDR3 DNA sequence: TGTGCCAGCAATTCAGGGGGCCCAGATACGCAGTATTTT.

CDR3 residues: CASSLGADRAEKLFF. CDR3 nucleotide sequence: TGTGCCAGCAGCTTAGGGGCCGACAGGGCTGAAAAACTGTTTTTT. The V gene is TRBV7-2, the J gene TRBJ1-4, with 7 bases identical to TRBD1. Trimming removed 1 base from V and 7 bases from J; junction bases left unmatched: 6. The CDR3 extends over 15 amino acids. The V gene's germline CDR1 is SGHTA and CDR2 FQGNSA.

As to this clone: This sample also contains other DNA sequences that code for the same CDR3. The chain uses TRBV19 and TRBJ2-7; 9 nucleotides align to TRBD1. This CDR3 spans 13 amino acids. In germline, CDR1 is LNHDA, CDR2 SQIVND (reference sequence). V lost 8 bases to trimming and J lost 0 bases; unmatched junction nucleotides: 2. The CDR3 is CASGQGSSYEQYF. The CDR3, as DNA: TGTGCCAGTGGACAGGGGTCCTCCTACGAGCAGTACTTC.

This chain connects TRBV4-3 to TRBJ2-7; D may be TRBD2 (6 bases). CDR3 size: 15 residues. Germline V gene sequence: CDR1 LGHNA, CDR2 YSLEER. Trimming pared 0 bases from V and 0 bases from J, leaving 9 bases between. In DNA form, the CDR3 reads TGCGCCAGCAGCCAAGAGGAGGGAGGCTCCTACGAGCAGTACTTC. Its translation is CASSQEEGGSYEQYF.

V and J are TRBV10-2 and TRBJ2-7, with 8 bases aligning to TRBD2. CDR3 length: 15 residues. V lost 2 bases and J lost 3; bases outside the gene matches: 6. Germline V gene sequence: CDR1 WSHSY, CDR2 SAAADI. This CDR3 reads CASSEVSGTYYEQYF. The CDR3 coding sequence is TGCGCCAGCAGTGAGGTTAGCGGGACGTACTACGAGCAGTACTTC.

This chain joins TRBV7-9 and TRBJ1-4, with 7 bases matching TRBD1. The CDR3 spans 15 residues. Trimming removed 5 bases from V and 6 bases from J; junction bases left unmatched: 9. Germline CDR1 and CDR2: SEHNR and FQNEAQ (reference sequence). The CDR3 spells CASSERDSLYEKLFF. The CDR3 DNA reads as TGTGCCAGCAGCGAAAGGGACAGTTTATATGAAAAACTGTTTTTT. Combining the CDR3 with reference TRBV7-9 and TRBJ1-4 gives the whole variable domain DTGVSQNPRHKITKRGQNVTFRCDPISEHNRLYWYRQTLGQGPEFLTYFQNEAQLEKSRLLSDRFSAERPKGSFSTLEIQRTEQGDSAMYLCASSERDSLYEKLFFGSGTQLSVL.

The gene calls are TRBV2 and TRBJ1-4; no definite D call. V was clipped by 2 bases and J by 6 bases, with 10 bases between them. The CDR3 loop spans 14 amino acids. Germline V lookup: CDR1 SNHLY, CDR2 FYNNEI. The CDR3: CASSEWNSHEKLFF. The CDR3 nucleotides are TGTGCCAGCAGTGAATGGAACTCCCATGAAAAACTGTTTTTT. Complete variable domain (other parts from reference TRBV2 and TRBJ1-4): EPEVTQTPSHQVTQMGQEVILRCVPISNHLYFYWYRQILGQKVEFLVSFYNNEISEKSEIFDDQFSVERPDGSNFTLKIRSTKLEDSAMYFCASSEWNSHEKLFFGSGTQLSVL.

The J gene is TRBJ2-3, the V gene TRBV10-3; 7 bases map to TRBD2. In germline, CDR1 is ENHRY, CDR2 SYGVKD. This CDR3 is 16 amino acids long. After removal of 0 bases from V and 5 bases from J, the junction contained 8 bases not matched to a gene. The chain's CDR3 is CAISESKALALDTQYF. In DNA, the CDR3 is TGTGCCATCAGTGAGTCGAAGGCACTAGCGTTAGATACGCAGTATTTT.

This clone showed up just once. The J gene is TRBJ2-7, the V gene TRBV9; 9 bases match TRBD1. Germline values: CDR1 SGDLS, CDR2 YYNGEE. The CDR3 is 15 amino acids. Trimming at V came to 0 bases and at J to 5 bases, leaving 6 bases not matched to a gene. CDR3 loop: CASSVGDREIDEQYF. DNA for the CDR3: TGTGCCAGCAGCGTAGGGGACAGGGAAATCGACGAGCAGTACTTC.

The table lists this clone with a count of one. CDR3 nucleotide sequence: TGCGCCAGCAGCTCTCTTCCGCGGGAGTTAGATACGCAGTATTTT. This sequence encodes CASSSLPRELDTQYF. The V and J genes are TRBV4-3 and TRBJ2-3; 7 nucleotides match TRBD2. Germline V gives CDR1 LGHNA, CDR2 YSLEER. The J segment lost 5 bases and the V segment lost 5 bases, leaving 10 bases of the junction unmatched. The CDR3 extends over 15 amino acids.

The chain combines TRBV6-6 with TRBJ2-7; D unresolved. This CDR3 is 11 amino acids long. Trimming took 10 bases from V and 3 from J, leaving 10 bases between them. Germline lookup yields CDR1 MNHNY and CDR2 SVGAGI (reference sequence). This CDR3 is CATTGDYEQYF. The CDR3, as DNA: TGTGCCACCACCGGAGACTACGAGCAGTACTTC.

The chain employs TRBV5-8 and TRBJ2-7; the match to TRBD1 covers 8 bases. Germline V gene data show CDR1 as SGHTS and CDR2 as YDEGEE. The CDR3 extends over 14 amino acids. Trimming at V came to 1 base and at J to 4 bases, leaving 4 bases not matched to a gene. CDR3 amino acids: CASSLPGQVYEQYF. The CDR3 DNA is TGTGCCAGCAGCTTGCCGGGACAGGTTTACGAGCAGTACTTC.

This rearrangement joins TRBV28 to TRBJ2-1, with D perhaps TRBD1 (7 bases). V was clipped by 3 bases and J by 6 bases, with 15 bases between them. Per germline, CDR1 MDHEN and CDR2 SYDVKM. There are 15 residues in the CDR3. The DNA of the CDR3 is TGTGCCAGCAGTTTCAGGGGGGTTAGGGGCAATGAGCAGTTCTTC. Translated: CASSFRGVRGNEQFF.